The clone carrying this T cell receptor (beta chain) was recorded a few times. What it recognizes is unknown. This sample is part of a study of post-analysis software for immune sequencing data. Findings of the study overall: There was significantly lower normalized Chao1 diversity in multiple sclerosis patients than in controls. Batch-matched samples strongly co-clustered by F measure. Four or five TRBV segments (TRBV5-6, TRBV5-1 and TRBV20-1 among them) occurred more frequently in patients than in controls.

The germline V and J ends were trimmed by 5 bases and 5 bases, with 28 bases remaining between them. Germline CDR1 is MNHNS and CDR2 is SASEGT. This CDR3 spans 19 amino acids. Every TCR beta cDNA library bore unique molecular identifiers. TCRdb itself ran the PCR reads through MiXCR, one entry per CDR3 protein. The data show about 430,000 distinct CDR3 sequences, roughly 38% seen once. Material for sequencing was blood. This TCR came from a girl aged 2-10 years with multiple sclerosis. The chain couples TRBV6-1 to TRBJ1-5, with a weak D call TRBD1 (5 bases). CDR3 in DNA: TGTGCCAGCAGTCGCCGTATCGGAAGGGCCAGGGAATTCCATCAGCCCCAGCATTTT. This translates into CASSRRIGRAREFHQPQHF.